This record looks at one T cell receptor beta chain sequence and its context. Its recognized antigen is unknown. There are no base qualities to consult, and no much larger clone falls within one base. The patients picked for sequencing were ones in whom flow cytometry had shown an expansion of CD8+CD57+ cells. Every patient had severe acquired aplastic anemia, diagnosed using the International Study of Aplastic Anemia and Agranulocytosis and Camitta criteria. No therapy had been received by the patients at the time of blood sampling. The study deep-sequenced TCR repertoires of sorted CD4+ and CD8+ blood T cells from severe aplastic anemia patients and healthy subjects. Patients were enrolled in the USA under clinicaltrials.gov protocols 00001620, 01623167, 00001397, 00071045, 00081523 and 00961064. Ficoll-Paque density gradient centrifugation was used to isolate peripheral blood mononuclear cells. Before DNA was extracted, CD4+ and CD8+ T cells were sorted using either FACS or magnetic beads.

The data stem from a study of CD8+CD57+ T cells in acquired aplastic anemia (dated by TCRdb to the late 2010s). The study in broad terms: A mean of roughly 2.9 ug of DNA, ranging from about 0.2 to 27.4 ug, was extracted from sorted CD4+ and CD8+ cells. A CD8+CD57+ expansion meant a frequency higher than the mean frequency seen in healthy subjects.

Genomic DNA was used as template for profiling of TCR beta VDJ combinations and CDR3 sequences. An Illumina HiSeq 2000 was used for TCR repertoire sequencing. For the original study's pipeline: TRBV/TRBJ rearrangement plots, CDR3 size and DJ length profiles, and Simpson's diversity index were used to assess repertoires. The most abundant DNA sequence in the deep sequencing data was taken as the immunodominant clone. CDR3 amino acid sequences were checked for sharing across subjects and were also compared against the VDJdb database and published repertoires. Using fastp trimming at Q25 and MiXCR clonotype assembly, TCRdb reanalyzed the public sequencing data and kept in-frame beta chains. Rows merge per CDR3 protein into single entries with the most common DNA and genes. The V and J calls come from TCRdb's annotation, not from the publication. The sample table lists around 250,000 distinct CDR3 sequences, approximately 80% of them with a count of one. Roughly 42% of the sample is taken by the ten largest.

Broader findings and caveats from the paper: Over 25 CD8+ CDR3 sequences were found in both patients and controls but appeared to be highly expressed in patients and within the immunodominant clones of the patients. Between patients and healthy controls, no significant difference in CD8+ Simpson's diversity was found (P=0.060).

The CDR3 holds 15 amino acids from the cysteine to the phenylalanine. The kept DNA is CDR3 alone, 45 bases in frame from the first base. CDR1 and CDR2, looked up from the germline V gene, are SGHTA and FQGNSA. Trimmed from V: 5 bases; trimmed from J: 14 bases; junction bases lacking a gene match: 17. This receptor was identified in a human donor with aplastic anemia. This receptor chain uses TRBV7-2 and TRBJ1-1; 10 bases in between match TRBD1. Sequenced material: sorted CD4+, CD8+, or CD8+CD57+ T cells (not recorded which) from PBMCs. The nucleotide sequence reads TGTGCCAGCAGCAATGGACAGGGGGTACAAGCGAACCAGTTCTTT. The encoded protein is CASSNGQGVQANQFF.